Listed below are T cell receptor beta chains from one sample, sequenced in a study of T cells in Graves' hyperthyroidism and ophthalmopathy. TCRdb processed the multiplex PCR reads anew with MiXCR; each CDR3 protein has one entry. The sample includes 360,000 or so distinct CDR3 sequences, roughly 15% seen only once; the top ten take approximately 19%. The sample was blood. These receptors originate from a woman in her sixties with Graves' ophthalmopathy. The CDR3 runs from the conserved cysteine through the conserved F or W. Each record gives: clone size, D gene, V gene, J gene, CDR3 protein, CDR3 DNA. A D gene is named only where the DNA matches it firmly. Rows may omit the clone size; those that give it use once, few, many or a size class.

many	TRBD1	TRBV5-1	TRBJ1-1	CASSDGTGEVTEAFF	TGCGCCAGCAGCGACGGGACAGGGGAGGTCACTGAAGCTTTCTTT
.	.	TRBV7-9	TRBJ2-1	CASSLVGSGTHYNEQFF	TGTGCCAGCAGCTTAGTAGGTAGCGGAACTCATTACAATGAGCAGTTCTTC
few	TRBD2	TRBV25-1	TRBJ2-1	CASSEGGGRAYEQFF	TGTGCCAGCAGTGAGGGGGGCGGGAGGGCCTATGAGCAGTTCTTC
many	TRBD2	TRBV20-1	TRBJ2-1	CSAPGTSATPEQFF	TGCAGTGCACCCGGGACTAGCGCGACGCCGGAGCAGTTCTTC
many	.	TRBV14	TRBJ2-7	CASSQGGLSRQYF	TGTGCCAGCAGCCAAGGGGGCCTATCGAGGCAGTACTTC
few	TRBD1	TRBV6-1	TRBJ2-5	CASSAGTGGETQYF	TGTGCCAGCAGTGCCGGGACAGGGGGAGAGACCCAGTACTTC
many	.	TRBV28	TRBJ1-5	CASTRLGNQPQHF	TGTGCCAGCACGCGTCTTGGCAATCAGCCCCAGCATTTT
many	TRBD2	TRBV28	TRBJ2-3	CASSSSTGGPVREDTQYF	TGTGCCAGCAGTTCCTCCACGGGAGGGCCGGTACGTGAAGATACGCAGTATTTT
many	TRBD2	TRBV20-1	TRBJ2-1	CSARDPKREVNEQFF	TGCAGTGCTAGAGATCCCAAGCGGGAGGTCAATGAGCAGTTCTTC
.	TRBD1	TRBV20-1	TRBJ2-7	CSARVGDREEGQYF	TGCAGTGCTAGAGTGGGGGACAGGGAGGAAGGGCAGTACTTC
many	TRBD1	TRBV12-3/TRBV12-4	TRBJ1-1	CASSFGTGPSDTEAFF	TGTGCCAGCAGTTTTGGGACAGGTCCGTCGGACACTGAAGCTTTCTTT
.	.	TRBV10-3	TRBJ2-2	CAISESQGVNTGELFF	TGTGCCATCAGTGAGTCCCAGGGAGTAAACACCGGGGAGCTGTTTTTT
.	.	TRBV20-1	TRBJ1-2	CSARYRTVNYGYTF	TGCAGTGCTAGATACAGGACAGTCAACTATGGCTACACCTTC
many	.	TRBV20-1	TRBJ1-1	CSASRWGDTEAFF	TGCAGTGCTAGTCGTTGGGGGGACACTGAAGCTTTCTTT
many	TRBD2	TRBV12-3/TRBV12-4	TRBJ2-7	CASIPKPGLGDNEQYF	TGTGCCAGCATCCCTAAACCGGGACTAGGGGACAACGAGCAGTACTTC
.	TRBD2	TRBV4-2	TRBJ2-1	CASSQAGTTLYNEQFF	TGTGCCAGCAGCCAAGCCGGGACTACACTATACAATGAGCAGTTCTTC
many	.	TRBV28	TRBJ1-2	CASSSLGKYGYTF	TGTGCCAGCAGTAGTCTCGGGAAGTACGGCTACACCTTC
.	.	TRBV6-2/TRBV6-3	TRBJ1-5	CAGQGSINQPQHF	TGTGCCGGCCAGGGGTCAATTAATCAGCCCCAGCATTTT
many	.	TRBV28	TRBJ2-7	CASSFRATPTYEQYF	TGTGCCAGCAGTTTCCGGGCAACCCCTACCTACGAGCAGTACTTC
many	.	TRBV5-1	TRBJ2-2	CASSLELVNTGELFF	TGCGCCAGCAGCTTGGAACTAGTAAACACCGGGGAGCTGTTTTTT